This T cell receptor (beta chain) is from a study of T-cell reconstitution after alpha-beta-depleted transplantation in children. This clonotype was recorded a few times. Antigen: not known. Study-wide points: Surviving thymic progenitors and recipient T cells were the source of high TCRbeta diversity at day 60 in some patients. Alpha-beta T cells present about two months after transplant were reported to originate from several hundred expanded graft clones.

CDR1 is DFQATT, CDR2 SNEGSKA, per germline (reference sequence). This CDR3 comprises 15 residues. V lost 1 base, J lost 6 bases, and 5 bases stayed unmatched. Unique molecular identifiers were used to barcode this TCRbeta library. TCRdb independently ran MiXCR on the PCR reads; one entry per CDR3 protein. The data show 250,000 to 400,000 distinct CDR3 sequences, around 25% seen once. The V and J genes are TRBV20-1 and TRBJ2-1; 11 nucleotides align to TRBD2. The input for sequencing was PBMCs, mostly from graft donor cells, taken 180 days after TCRalphabeta/CD19-depleted stem cell transplant. This receptor was identified in a male patient aged 10 to 17 who had a stem cell transplant for acute lymphoblastic leukemia, so the T cells may come from the graft donor. The CDR3 loop reads CSARVLAGVINEQFF. In nucleotides, the CDR3 is TGCAGTGCTAGAGTACTAGCGGGAGTGATCAATGAGCAGTTCTTC.